The 5 T cell receptor beta chains given below trace back to one sample, sequenced in a study of shared clonotypes between healthy human individuals. Sequencing used immunoSEQ multiplex PCR; TCRdb keeps in-frame clones, though not all of them. This table has approximately 980,000 clones, over 75% appearing once. Sample: memory CD4+ T cells sorted from blood. Subset: CD45RA-negative fraction. All receptors come from a man aged 18 to 29 in good health.

The chain links TRBV10-3 to TRBJ2-4; no clear D gene. V gave up 9 bases and J gave up 4 bases, with 10 bases separating them. This CDR3 has 12 amino acids. Germline V lookup: CDR1 ENHRY, CDR2 SYGVKD. The CDR3 sequence: CAIGDLKNIQYF. DNA of the CDR3: TGTGCCATTGGAGATCTTAAAAACATTCAGTACTTC.

This clone was detected only a few times. The V and J genes are TRBV11-2 and TRBJ2-5; D is perhaps TRBD2 (6 bases). Germline V CDR1 and CDR2: SGHAT, FQNNGV. The V end was cut by 2 bases, the J end by 1 base, with 11 bases between. This CDR3 is 15 amino acids long. This chain's CDR3 is CASSLPSGAQETQYF. In DNA form, the CDR3 reads TGTGCCAGCAGCTTACCATCGGGAGCCCAAGAGACCCAGTACTTC.

V and J are TRBV30 and TRBJ1-2; D unclear. This CDR3 has 12 residues. V lost 4 bases and J lost 2, with 8 bases in between. Germline V CDR1 and CDR2: GTSNPN, SVGIG (reference sequence). CDR3 protein: CAWTSTNYGYTF. CDR3 DNA sequence: TGTGCCTGGACATCGACGAACTATGGCTACACCTTC. The whole variable domain, filled in from reference TRBV30 and TRBJ1-2, reads SQTIHQWPATLVQPVGSPLSLECTVEGTSNPNLYWYRQAAGRGLQLLFYSVGIGQISSEVPQNLSASRPQDRQFILSSKKLLLSDSGFYLCAWTSTNYGYTFGSGTRLTVV.

A single count supports this clone. This sequence joins TRBV30 and TRBJ1-6, with D maybe TRBD1 (6 bases). V was cut by 0 bases and J by 5 bases, with 11 bases left in between. This CDR3 spans 15 amino acids. The germline V gene encodes CDR1 GTSNPN and CDR2 SVGIG (reference sequence). The CDR3 sequence is CAWSVGQLDNSPLHF. In nucleotides, the CDR3 is TGTGCCTGGAGTGTAGGACAGTTAGATAATTCACCCCTCCACTTT. Combining the CDR3 with reference TRBV30 and TRBJ1-6 gives the whole variable domain SQTIHQWPATLVQPVGSPLSLECTVEGTSNPNLYWYRQAAGRGLQLLFYSVGIGQISSEVPQNLSASRPQDRQFILSSKKLLLSDSGFYLCAWSVGQLDNSPLHFGNGTRLTVT.

J is TRBJ2-3 and V is TRBV28, with 10 bases aligning to TRBD1. Trimming removed 8 bases from V and 7 bases from J; junction bases left unmatched: 12. CDR3 length: 15 residues. CDR1 and CDR2 (germline): MDHEN, SYDVKM. CDR3 sequence: CASLRGTGVSNTQYF. CDR3 sequence (DNA): TGTGCCAGCCTGAGAGGGACAGGGGTTTCGAATACGCAGTATTTT. Drawing the rest from reference TRBV28 and TRBJ2-3, the complete variable domain is DVKVTQSSRYLVKRTGEKVFLECVQDMDHENMFWYRQDPGLGLRLIYFSYDVKMKEKGDIPEGYSVSREKKERFSLILESASTNQTSMYLCASLRGTGVSNTQYFGPGTRLTVL.